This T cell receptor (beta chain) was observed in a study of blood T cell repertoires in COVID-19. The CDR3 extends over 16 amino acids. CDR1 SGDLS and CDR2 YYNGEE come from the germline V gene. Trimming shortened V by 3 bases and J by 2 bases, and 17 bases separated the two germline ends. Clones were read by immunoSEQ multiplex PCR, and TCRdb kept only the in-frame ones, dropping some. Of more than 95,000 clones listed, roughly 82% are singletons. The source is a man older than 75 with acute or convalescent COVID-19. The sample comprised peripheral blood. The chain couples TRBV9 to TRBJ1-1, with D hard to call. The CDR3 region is CASSATNTAGNTEAFF. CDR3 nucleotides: TGTGCCAGCAGCGCCACGAACACCGCGGGAAACACTGAAGCTTTCTTT. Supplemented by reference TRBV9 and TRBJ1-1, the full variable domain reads DSGVTQTPKHLITATGQRVTLRCSPRSGDLSVYWYQQSLDQGLQFLIQYYNGEERAKGNILERFSAQQFPDLHSELNLSSLELGDSALYFCASSATNTAGNTEAFFGQGTRLTVV.